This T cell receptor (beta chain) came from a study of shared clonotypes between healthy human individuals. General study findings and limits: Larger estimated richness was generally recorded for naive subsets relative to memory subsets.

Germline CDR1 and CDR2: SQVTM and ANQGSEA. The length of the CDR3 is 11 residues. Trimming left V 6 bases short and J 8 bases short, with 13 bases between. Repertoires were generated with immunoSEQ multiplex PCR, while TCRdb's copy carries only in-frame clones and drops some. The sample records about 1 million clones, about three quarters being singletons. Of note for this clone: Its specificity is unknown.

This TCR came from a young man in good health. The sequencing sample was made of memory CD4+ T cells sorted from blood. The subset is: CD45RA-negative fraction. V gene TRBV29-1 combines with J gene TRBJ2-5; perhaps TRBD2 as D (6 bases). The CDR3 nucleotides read TGCAGCGTCCGGGACTTGCCAACCCAGTACTTC. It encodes CSVRDLPTQYF.